Each of the 8 T cell receptor beta chains below was sequenced from the same sample in a study of T cells after yellow fever vaccination. Each CDR3 protein is one row after TCRdb ran MiXCR on the 5' RACE reads. The sample carries 450,000 to 550,000 distinct CDR3 sequences, less than 25% recorded once. The sample in question was PBMCs, obtained roughly 20 days after the first yellow fever vaccination. The receptors were gathered from a man in his late teens or twenties who received the YFV17D yellow fever vaccine.

This clonotype was observed a handful of times. This chain joins TRBV2 and TRBJ1-2, with 7 bases identical to TRBD1. The CDR3 contains 12 residues. The J segment lost 2 bases and the V segment lost 7 bases, leaving 1 base of the junction unmatched. The germline V gene encodes CDR1 SNHLY and CDR2 FYNNEI. Written as DNA, the CDR3 is TGTGCCAGCACACAGGGGAACTATGGCTACACCTTC. Protein: CASTQGNYGYTF.

Only a few counts were recorded for this clonotype. The rearrangement joins TRBV7-2 to TRBJ2-1; possible D gene TRBD1, 6 bases. Between the trimmed V and J ends, which lost 5 bases and 3 bases, there was a span of 14 bases. This CDR3 spans 15 amino acids. Germline CDR1 and CDR2: SGHTA and FQGNSA. Here the CDR3 DNA reads TGTGCCAGCAGCGGAACGCAGGGGTACTACAATGAGCAGTTCTTC. Encoded protein: CASSGTQGYYNEQFF.

In nucleotides, the CDR3 is TGTGCCACCTCAACGTACACCGGGGAGCTGTTTTTT. Its protein product is CATSTYTGELFF. This chain connects TRBV7-9 to TRBJ2-2; D unclear. Trimming removed 10 bases from V and 3 bases from J, with 9 bases in between. Germline loops: CDR1 SEHNR, CDR2 FQNEAQ (reference sequence). The CDR3 runs 12 residues.

This clonotype showed up just a few times. The rearrangement joins TRBV10-3 to TRBJ2-4; TRBD1 matches at 10 bases. V lost 11 bases and J lost 6; bases outside the gene matches: 13. The CDR3 consists of 15 residues. Germline V gene lookup returns CDR1 ENHRY and CDR2 SYGVKD. CDR3 region: CAATPGQGSGNIQYF. CDR3 in DNA: TGTGCCGCTACACCGGGACAGGGGTCGGGAAACATTCAGTACTTC.

The table lists this clonotype with many counts. The chain has TRBV12-3 or TRBV12-4 and TRBJ2-2, with D tentatively TRBD2 (6 bases). There are 15 residues in the CDR3. The germline V and J ends were trimmed by 5 bases and 4 bases, with 14 bases remaining between them. The CDR3 protein is CASSGPGGTTGELFF. CDR3 nucleotides: TGTGCCAGCAGTGGACCCGGGGGAACCACCGGGGAGCTGTTTTTT.

This clonotype appeared many times. This rearrangement joins TRBV5-1 to TRBJ2-3; D remains ambiguous. V was pared by 0 bases and J by 6 bases, with 14 bases between. Germline V gives CDR1 SGHRS, CDR2 YFSETQ. The CDR3 spans 15 residues. CDR3 amino acids: CASSLASVLRDTQYF. In DNA, the CDR3 is TGCGCCAGCAGCTTGGCCTCCGTCCTGCGGGATACGCAGTATTTT. Full variable domain (rest looked up from reference TRBV5-1 and TRBJ2-3): KAGVTQTPRYLIKTRGQQVTLSCSPISGHRSVSWYQQTPGQGLQFLFEYFSETQRNKGNFPGRFSGRQFSNSRSEMNVSTLELGDSALYLCASSLASVLRDTQYFGPGTRLTVL.

Comments on this clonotype: One base away lies a much larger clone, so this may be a sequencing read error. This rearrangement joins TRBV20-1 to TRBJ2-7; 7 bases are a match to TRBD2. This CDR3 region has 12 residues. From germline, CDR1 is DFQATT and CDR2 SNEGSKA (reference sequence). CDR3 residues: CSAGRVGYELYF. Written as DNA, the CDR3 is TGCAGTGCGGGGAGGGTTGGGTACGAGCTGTACTTC.

This clonotype was seen only a few times. The chain carries TRBV7-8 and TRBJ2-2, with TRBD2 identical over 9 bases. CDR1 is SGHVS, CDR2 FQNEAQ, per germline. The V and J ends lost 5 bases and 3 bases, in that order; junction bases with no gene match: 7. The CDR3 spans 16 residues. The CDR3 region has the DNA TGTGCCAGCAGCCCCGTTGCGGGGGGGTACACCGGGGAGCTGTTTTTT. This codes for CASSPVAGGYTGELFF.